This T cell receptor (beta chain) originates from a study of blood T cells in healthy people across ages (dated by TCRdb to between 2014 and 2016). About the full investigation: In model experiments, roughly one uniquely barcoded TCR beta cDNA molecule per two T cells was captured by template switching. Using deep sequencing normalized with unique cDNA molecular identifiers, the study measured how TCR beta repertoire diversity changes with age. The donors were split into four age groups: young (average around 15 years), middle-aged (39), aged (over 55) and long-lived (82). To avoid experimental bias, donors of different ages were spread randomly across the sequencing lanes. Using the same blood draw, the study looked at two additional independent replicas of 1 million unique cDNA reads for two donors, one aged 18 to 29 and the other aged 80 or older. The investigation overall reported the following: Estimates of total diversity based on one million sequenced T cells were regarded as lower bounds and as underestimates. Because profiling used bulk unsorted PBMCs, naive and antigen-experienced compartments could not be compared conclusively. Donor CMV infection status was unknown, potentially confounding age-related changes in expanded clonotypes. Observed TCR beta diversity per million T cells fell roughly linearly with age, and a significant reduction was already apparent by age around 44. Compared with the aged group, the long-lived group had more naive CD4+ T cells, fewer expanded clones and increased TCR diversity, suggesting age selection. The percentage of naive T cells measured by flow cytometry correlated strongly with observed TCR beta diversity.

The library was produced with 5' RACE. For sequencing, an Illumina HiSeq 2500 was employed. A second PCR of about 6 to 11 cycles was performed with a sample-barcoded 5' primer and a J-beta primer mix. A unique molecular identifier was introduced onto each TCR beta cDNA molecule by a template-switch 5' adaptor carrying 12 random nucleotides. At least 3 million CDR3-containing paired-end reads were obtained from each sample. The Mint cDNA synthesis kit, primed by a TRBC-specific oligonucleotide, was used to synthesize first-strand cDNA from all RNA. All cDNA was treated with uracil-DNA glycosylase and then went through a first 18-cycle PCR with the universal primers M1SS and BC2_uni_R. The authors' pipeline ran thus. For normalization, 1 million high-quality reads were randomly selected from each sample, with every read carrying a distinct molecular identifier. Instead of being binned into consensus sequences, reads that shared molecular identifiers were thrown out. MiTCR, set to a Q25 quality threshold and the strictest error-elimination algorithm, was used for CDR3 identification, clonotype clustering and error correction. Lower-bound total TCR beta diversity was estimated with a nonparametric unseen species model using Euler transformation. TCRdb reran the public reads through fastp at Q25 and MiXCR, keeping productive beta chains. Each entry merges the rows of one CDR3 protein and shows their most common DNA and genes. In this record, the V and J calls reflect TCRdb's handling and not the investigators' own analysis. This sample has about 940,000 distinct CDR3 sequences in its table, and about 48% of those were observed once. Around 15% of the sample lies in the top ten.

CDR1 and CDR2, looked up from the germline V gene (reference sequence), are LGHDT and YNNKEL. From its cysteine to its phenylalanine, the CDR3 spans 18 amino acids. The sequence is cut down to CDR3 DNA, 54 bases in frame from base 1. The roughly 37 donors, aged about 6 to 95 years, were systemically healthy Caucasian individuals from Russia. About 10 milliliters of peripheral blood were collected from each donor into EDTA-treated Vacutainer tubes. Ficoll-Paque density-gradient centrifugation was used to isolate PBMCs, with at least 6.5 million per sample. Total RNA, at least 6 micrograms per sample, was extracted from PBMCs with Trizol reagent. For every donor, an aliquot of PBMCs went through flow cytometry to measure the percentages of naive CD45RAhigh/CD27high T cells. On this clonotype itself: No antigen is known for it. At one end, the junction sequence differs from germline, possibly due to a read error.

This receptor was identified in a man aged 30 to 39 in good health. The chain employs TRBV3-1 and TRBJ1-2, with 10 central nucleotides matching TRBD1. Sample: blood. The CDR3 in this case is CAGSQGIPDRGQGYGYTF. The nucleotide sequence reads TGTGCCGGCAGCCAAGGCATCCCCGACAGGGGGCAAGGCTATGGCTACACCTTC.